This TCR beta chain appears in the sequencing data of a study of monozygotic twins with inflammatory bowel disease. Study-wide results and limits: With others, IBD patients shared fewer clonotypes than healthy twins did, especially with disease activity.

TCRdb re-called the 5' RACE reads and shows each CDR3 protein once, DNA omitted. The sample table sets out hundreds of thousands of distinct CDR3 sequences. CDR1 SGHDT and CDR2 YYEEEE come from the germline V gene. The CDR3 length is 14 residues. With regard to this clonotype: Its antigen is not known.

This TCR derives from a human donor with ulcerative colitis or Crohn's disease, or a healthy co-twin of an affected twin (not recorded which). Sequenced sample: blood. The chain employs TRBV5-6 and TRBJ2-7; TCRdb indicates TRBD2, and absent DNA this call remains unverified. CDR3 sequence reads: CASRPSGGLYEQYF.